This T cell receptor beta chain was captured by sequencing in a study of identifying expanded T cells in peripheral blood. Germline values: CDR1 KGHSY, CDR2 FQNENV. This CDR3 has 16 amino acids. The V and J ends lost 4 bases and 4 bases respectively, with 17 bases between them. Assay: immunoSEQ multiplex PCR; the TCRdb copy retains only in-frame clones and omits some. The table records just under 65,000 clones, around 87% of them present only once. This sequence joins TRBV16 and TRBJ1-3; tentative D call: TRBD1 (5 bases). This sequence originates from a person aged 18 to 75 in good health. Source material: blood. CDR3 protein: CASSLSTGGTGNTIYF. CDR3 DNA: TGTGCCAGCAGCCTTTCAACAGGAGGAACGGGAAACACCATATATTTT.